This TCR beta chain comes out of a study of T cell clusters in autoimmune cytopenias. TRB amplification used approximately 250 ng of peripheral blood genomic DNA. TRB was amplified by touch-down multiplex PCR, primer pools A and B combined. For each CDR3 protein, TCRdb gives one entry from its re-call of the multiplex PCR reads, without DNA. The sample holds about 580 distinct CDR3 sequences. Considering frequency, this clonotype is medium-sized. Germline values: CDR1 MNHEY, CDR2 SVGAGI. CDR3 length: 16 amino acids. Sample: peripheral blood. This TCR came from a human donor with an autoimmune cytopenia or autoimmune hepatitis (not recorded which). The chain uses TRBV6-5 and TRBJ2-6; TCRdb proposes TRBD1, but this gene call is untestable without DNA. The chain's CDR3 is CASKPDRNSGANVLTF.